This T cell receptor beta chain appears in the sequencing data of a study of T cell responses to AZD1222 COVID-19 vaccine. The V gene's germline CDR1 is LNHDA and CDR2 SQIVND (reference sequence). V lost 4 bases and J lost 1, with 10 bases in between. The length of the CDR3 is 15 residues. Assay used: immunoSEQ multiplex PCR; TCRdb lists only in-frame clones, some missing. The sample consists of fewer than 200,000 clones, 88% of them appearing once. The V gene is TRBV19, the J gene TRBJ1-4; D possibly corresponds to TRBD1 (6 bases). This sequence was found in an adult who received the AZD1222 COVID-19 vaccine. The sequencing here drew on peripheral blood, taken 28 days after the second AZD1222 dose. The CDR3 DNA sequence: TGTGCCAGTAGTACCGCAGGGGAAACTAATGAAAAACTGTTTTTT. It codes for CASSTAGETNEKLFF.